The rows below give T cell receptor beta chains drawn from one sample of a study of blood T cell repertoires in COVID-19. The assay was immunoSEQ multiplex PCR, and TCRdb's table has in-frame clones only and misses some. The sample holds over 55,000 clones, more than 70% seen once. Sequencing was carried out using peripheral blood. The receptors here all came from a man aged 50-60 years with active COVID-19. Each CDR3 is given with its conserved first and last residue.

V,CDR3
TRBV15,CATSRAGTGMPWSYEQYF
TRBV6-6,CASSYSRGNYGYTF
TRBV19,CASSIKLASTDTQYF
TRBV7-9,CASSRGYATGEEKLFF
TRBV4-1,CASSERTGLGQGASEQYF
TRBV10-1,CASSESRETQYF
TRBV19,CASSHQANGYTF
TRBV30,CAWSAYGTTTDTQYF
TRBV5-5,CASSDMLTQETQYF
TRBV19,CASSFERNQPQHF
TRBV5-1,CASSPRLTGEQYF
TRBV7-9,CASSLGAGSYNEQFF
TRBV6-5,CATTSGSSYNSPLHF
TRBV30,CACHPGGTDGYTF
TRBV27,CASSLWASGGYTF
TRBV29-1,CSVEGLAGNTGELFF
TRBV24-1,CATGSGSTDTQYF
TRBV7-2,CASSLVAGGTYEQYF
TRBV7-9,CASSLLLDRGKNEQFF
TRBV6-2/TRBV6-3,CASSSGRGKVDEQYF
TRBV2,CASSENRDSYEQYF
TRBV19,CASSKNPGTPGGYGYTF